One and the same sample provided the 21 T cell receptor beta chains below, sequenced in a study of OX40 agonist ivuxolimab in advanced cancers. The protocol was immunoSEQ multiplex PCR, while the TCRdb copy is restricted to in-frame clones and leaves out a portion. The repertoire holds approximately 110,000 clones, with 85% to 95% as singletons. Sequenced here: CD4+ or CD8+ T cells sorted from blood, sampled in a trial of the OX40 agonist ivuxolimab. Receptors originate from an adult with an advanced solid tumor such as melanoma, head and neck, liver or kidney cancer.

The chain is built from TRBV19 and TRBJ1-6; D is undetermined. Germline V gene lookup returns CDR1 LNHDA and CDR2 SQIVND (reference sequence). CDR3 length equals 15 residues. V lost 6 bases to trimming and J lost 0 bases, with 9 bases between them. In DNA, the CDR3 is TGTGCCAGTAGGGGTGAGAGCTCCTATAATTCACCCCTCCACTTT. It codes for CASRGESSYNSPLHF.

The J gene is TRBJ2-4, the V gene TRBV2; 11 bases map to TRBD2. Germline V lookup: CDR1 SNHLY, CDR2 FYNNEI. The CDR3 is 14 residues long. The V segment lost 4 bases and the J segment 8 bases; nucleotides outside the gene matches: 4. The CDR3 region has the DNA TGTGCCAGCAGTGTTAGCGGGAGGGGCGACATTCAGTACTTC. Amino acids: CASSVSGRGDIQYF.

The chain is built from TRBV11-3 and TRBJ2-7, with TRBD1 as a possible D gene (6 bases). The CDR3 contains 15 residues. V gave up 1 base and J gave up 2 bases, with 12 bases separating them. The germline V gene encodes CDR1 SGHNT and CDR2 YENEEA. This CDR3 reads CASSLGRTDPYEQYF. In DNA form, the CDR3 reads TGTGCCAGCAGCTTAGGCCGGACAGACCCCTACGAGCAGTACTTC.

CDR3 nucleotides: TGTGCCAGCAGCCCGGGACAGTTCCTCACTGAAGCTTTCTTT. As protein: CASSPGQFLTEAFF. The chain couples TRBV7-2 to TRBJ1-1, with TRBD1 matching 7 bases. The CDR3 loop spans 14 amino acids. Germline CDR1 reads SGHTA; CDR2 reads FQGNSA. V shed 5 bases, J shed 4 bases, and the junction held 7 bases outside the gene matches.

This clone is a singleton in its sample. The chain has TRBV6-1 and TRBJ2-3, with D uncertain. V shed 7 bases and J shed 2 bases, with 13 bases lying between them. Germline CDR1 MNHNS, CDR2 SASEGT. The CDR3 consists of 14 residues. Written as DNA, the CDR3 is TGTGCCAGCATTTCCCCTAGGCACACAGATACGCAGTATTTT. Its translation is CASISPRHTDTQYF.

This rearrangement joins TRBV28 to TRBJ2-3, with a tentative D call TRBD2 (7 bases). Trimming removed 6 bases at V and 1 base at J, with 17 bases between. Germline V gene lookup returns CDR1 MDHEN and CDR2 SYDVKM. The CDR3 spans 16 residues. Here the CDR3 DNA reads TGTGCCAGCAGCCCATGGGGGGGGCGGGGCACAGATACGCAGTATTTT. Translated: CASSPWGGRGTDTQYF.

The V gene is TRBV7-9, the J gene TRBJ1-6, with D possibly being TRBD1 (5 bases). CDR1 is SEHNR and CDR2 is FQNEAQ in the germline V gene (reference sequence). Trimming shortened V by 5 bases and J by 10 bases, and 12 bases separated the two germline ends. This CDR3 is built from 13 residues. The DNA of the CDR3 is TGTGCCAGCAGCCGTGGCGGGGCCTCACCCCTCCACTTT. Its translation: CASSRGGASPLHF.

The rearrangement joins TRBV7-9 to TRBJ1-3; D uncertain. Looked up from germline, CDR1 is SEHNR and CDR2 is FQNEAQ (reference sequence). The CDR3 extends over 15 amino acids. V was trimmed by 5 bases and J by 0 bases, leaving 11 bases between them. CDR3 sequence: CASSPKGNSGNTIYF. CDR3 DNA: TGTGCCAGCAGCCCCAAGGGCAACTCTGGAAACACCATATATTTT.

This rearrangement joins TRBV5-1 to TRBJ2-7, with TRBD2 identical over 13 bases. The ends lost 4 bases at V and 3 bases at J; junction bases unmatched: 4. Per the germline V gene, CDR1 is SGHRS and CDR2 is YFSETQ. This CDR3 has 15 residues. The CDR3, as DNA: TGCGCCAGCAGCAACCGGACTAGCGGGGGCTACGAGCAGTACTTC. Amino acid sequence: CASSNRTSGGYEQYF.

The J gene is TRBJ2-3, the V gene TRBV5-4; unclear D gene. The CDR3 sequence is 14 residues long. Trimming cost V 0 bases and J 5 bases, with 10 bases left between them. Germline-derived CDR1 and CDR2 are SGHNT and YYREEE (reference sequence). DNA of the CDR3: TGTGCCAGCAGCTTGGCTGCAAAAGGAGATACGCAGTATTTT. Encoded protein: CASSLAAKGDTQYF.

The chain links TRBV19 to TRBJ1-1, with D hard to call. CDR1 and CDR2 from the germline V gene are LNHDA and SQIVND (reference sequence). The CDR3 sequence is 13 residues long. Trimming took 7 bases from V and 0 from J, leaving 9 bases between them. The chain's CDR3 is CASTLDLNTEAFF. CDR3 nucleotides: TGTGCCAGTACCTTGGACTTGAACACTGAAGCTTTCTTT.

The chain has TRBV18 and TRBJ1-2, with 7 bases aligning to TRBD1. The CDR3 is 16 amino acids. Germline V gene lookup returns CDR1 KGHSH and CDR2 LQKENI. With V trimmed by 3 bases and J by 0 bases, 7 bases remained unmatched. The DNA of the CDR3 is TGTGCCAGCTCACCCCGGGACAGTTTAGCTAACTATGGCTACACCTTC. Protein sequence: CASSPRDSLANYGYTF.

The CDR3 loop is CASSGGLTAWDTQYF. CDR3 in DNA: TGTGCCAGCTCAGGGGGACTCACCGCATGGGATACGCAGTATTTT. V is TRBV18 and J is TRBJ2-3; D possibly corresponds to TRBD2 (6 bases). The germline V gene encodes CDR1 KGHSH and CDR2 LQKENI. The CDR3 sequence is 15 residues long. With 5 bases removed from V and 6 bases from J, the gap between germline ends came to 18 bases.

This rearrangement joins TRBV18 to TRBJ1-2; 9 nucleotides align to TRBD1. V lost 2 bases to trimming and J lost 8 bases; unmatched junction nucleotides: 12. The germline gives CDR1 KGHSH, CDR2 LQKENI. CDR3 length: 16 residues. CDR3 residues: CASSPAFTGGLQGYTF. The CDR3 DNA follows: TGTGCCAGCTCACCAGCATTTACAGGGGGCTTGCAGGGCTACACCTTC. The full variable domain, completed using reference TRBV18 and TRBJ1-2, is NAGVMQNPRHLVRRRGQEARLRCSPMKGHSHVYWYRQLPEEGLKFMVYLQKENIIDESGMPKERFSAEFPKEGPSILRIQQVVRGDSAAYFCASSPAFTGGLQGYTFGSGTRLTVV.

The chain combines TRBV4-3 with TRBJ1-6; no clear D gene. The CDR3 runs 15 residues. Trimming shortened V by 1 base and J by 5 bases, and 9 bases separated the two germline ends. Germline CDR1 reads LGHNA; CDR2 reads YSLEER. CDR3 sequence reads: CASSQGGRNNSPLHF. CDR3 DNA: TGCGCCAGCAGCCAAGGCGGTCGTAATAATTCACCCCTCCACTTT.

CDR3 sequence reads: CASSPLGPHYEQYF. CDR3 DNA sequence: TGTGCCAGCAGTCCCCTGGGGCCCCACTACGAGCAGTACTTC. The rearrangement uses TRBV6-5 and TRBJ2-7; possible D gene TRBD1, 5 bases. CDR3 length: 14 residues. The germline V gene has CDR1 MNHEY and CDR2 SVGAGI. V lost 5 bases and J 3 bases, leaving 14 bases between the germline ends.

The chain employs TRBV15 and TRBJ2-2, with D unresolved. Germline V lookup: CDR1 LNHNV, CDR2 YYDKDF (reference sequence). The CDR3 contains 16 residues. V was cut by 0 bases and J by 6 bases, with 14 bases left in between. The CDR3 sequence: CATSRDPAEIAGELFF. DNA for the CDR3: TGTGCCACCAGCAGAGACCCGGCGGAAATCGCCGGGGAGCTGTTTTTT.

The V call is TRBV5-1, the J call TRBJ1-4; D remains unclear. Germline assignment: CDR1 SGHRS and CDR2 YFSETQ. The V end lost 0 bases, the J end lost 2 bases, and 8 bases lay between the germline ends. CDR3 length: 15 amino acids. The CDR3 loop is CASSLDVATNEKLFF. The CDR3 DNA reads TGCGCCAGCAGCTTGGATGTGGCTACTAATGAAAAACTGTTTTTT.

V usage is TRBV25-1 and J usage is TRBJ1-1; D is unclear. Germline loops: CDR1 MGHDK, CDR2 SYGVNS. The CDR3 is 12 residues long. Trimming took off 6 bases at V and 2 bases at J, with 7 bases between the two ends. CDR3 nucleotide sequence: TGTGCCAGCAGCACAGTCAACACTGAAGCTTTCTTT. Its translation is CASSTVNTEAFF.

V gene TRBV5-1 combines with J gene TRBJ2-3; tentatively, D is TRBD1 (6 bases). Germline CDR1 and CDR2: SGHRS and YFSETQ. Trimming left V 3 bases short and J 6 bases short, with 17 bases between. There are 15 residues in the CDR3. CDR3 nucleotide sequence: TGCGCCAGCAGCTCATGGGACACCCAGGGGGATACGCAGTATTTT. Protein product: CASSSWDTQGDTQYF.

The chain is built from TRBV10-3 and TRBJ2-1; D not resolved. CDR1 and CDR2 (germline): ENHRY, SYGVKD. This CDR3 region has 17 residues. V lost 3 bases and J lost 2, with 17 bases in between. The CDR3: CAISDPAPAGPYNEQFF. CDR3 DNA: TGTGCCATCAGTGACCCAGCGCCGGCTGGCCCCTACAATGAGCAGTTCTTC.